This paragraph covers one T cell receptor (beta chain) sequence. What antigen it recognizes has not been identified. No much larger clonotype is one base removed from it; base qualities were not supplied. The CDR3 contains 13 residues, cysteine and phenylalanine counted. Just the 39-base CDR3 DNA is kept, in frame starting at base 1. From a lookup of the germline V gene, CDR1 and CDR2 are MNHEY and SVGAGI. The germline ends are 9 bases apart after V is trimmed by 6 bases and J by 4 bases. The donors were healthy, HIV-negative adults who had no recently reported acute infections or vaccinations. Every donor was a Caucasian adult residing in Nashville, Tennessee, USA. CD4+ T cells were enriched through magnetic negative selection, after which naive cells were positively selected on CD45RA and the remaining negative fraction served as the memory subset. Blood was obtained by leukapheresis, after which PBMCs were separated by Ficoll-Histopaque density gradient centrifugation and cryopreserved in liquid nitrogen vapor phase. Purity and quantity of every magnetically sorted T cell population were checked by analytical flow cytometry. Genomic DNA was isolated from every sorted fraction and measured by UV absorbance on a Nanodrop 2000c.

Using the deep immunoSEQ assay, multiplex PCR amplified TCR CDR3 regions from genomic DNA. Extracted genomic DNA from each cell subset was spread evenly across all wells of several immunoSEQ 96-well plates, with each plate serving as a replicate. For sorted subsets, each replicate PCR was loaded with about 0.2 ug genomic DNA, equivalent to approximately 27,000 T cell genomes. The purified libraries were quantified using a Qubit 3.0 fluorometer, sized with a Bioanalyzer 2100, and then quantified again using the KAPA Library Quantification kit. Each immunoSEQ 96-well plate was sequenced on its own single-read 150-cycle Illumina NextSeq 550 flow cell. Per the authors' processing: Because the immunoSEQ output included only junctional sequences and no quality scores, the filtering could not be the same as the filtering used for full-length reads. Sequences were annotated with PyIR, a Python wrapper for IgBLAST v1.9, using IMGT germline references to assign V/J genes and CDR3. Any read was removed if the V/J assignment was weak (E-value above 1e-6), the CDR3 was missing, or the read contained stop codons, out-of-frame junctions, or ambiguous translated residues. A V3J clonotype was defined by an identical inferred V gene, J gene, and CDR3 amino acid sequence. The percentage overlap between two repertoires was calculated by dividing the number of shared unique clonotypes by the size of the smaller repertoire. Three approaches were used to assess repertoire richness: RTK rarefaction, the Chao1 estimator, and Recon v2.1 estimates of unobserved clonotypes. For all TCRbeta clonotypes obtained by the gDNA method from a few donors, generation probabilities were computed with OLGA. TCRdb's version of the immuneACCESS table is confined to in-frame rearrangements and falls short of the full clone set. An unresolved V gene accounts for under half of the shortfall where checked; the remainder is of unknown origin. D and trimming come from the DNA, and the V and J calls and clone size come from that table. The sample contains roughly 2.2 million clones, roughly 93% of them found a single time. 0.35% to 0.5% of the sample is in the top ten clones.

The data originate from a study of shared clonotypes between healthy human individuals (TCRdb year 2020). At the level of the whole study: Two women and a few men aged 18 to 49 years were included in the cohort. Per donor, three plates each were used for CD4 naive and CD4 memory, two for CD8 naive, and one for CD8 memory. To estimate repertoire size and how much clonotypes are shared between individuals, the study performed deep sequencing of blood TCR repertoires from roughly five healthy adults. To increase sequencing depth and limit assay-specific biases, different laboratories used diverse techniques to prepare libraries and sequence TCR repertoires. Per donor, leukapheresis produced somewhere between about 0.94 and 10 billion PBMCs.

Overall study outcomes, separate from this receptor: Sharing across several donors was observed for 4.5% to 6.5% of naive CD4, 3% to 3.5% of naive CD8, 2% to 2.5% of memory CD4, and over 0.3% of memory CD8 clonotypes. Naive subsets generally had larger estimated clonotype richness than memory subsets did. Because the study included only a small number of donors, the genetic and exposure-history diversity represented was limited. Pairwise subsampling led to the expectation that sequencing depth would affect the degree of clonotype sharing among donors. Sampling was restricted to blood, and TCR repertoires in tissue are likely to differ from TCR repertoires in blood. Incomplete sequencing was indicated by rarefaction of sorted-subset datasets, despite the large sequencing depth. Higher generation probabilities were observed for clonotypes shared by all four sorted-subset donors than for non-shared clonotypes.

Rearrangement joined TRBV6-5 to TRBJ2-2, and the D gene may be TRBD2, 5 bases matching. The sample comprised naive CD4+ T cells from PBMCs. The label giving this sample's cell subset or site can be read as: CD45RA+ positively selected. This clonotype was sampled from a man aged 18-30 years in good health. Some clones in this sample may be carry-over from other donors' samples. The nucleotide sequence is TGTGCCAGCAGGGGCGGAGGCACCGGGGAGCTGTTTTTT. Translation gives CASRGGGTGELFF.